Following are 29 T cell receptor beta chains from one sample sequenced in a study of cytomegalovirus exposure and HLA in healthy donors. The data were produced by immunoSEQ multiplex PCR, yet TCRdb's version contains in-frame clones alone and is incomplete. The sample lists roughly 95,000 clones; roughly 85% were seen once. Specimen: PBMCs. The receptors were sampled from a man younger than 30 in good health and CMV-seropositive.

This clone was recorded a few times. As DNA, the CDR3 is TGTGCCAGCAGCCGGGGACAGGACTACACAGATACGCAGTATTTT. Its translation: CASSRGQDYTDTQYF. J is TRBJ2-3 and V is TRBV7-3, with 8 bases aligning to TRBD1. CDR3 size: 15 residues. Germline CDR1 and CDR2: SGHTA and FQGTGA. Unmatched junction bases numbered 6, after V lost 5 bases and J lost 2 bases.

The CDR3 bases are TGCGCCAGCAGCTCGAGCGGCTACAATGAGCAGTTCTTC. Its translation is CASSSSGYNEQFF. The chain links TRBV5-1 to TRBJ2-1, with a tentative D call TRBD2 (5 bases). CDR3 length: 13 residues. Germline CDR1 reads SGHRS; CDR2 reads YFSETQ. The V and J ends lost 3 bases and 3 bases respectively, with 7 bases between them.

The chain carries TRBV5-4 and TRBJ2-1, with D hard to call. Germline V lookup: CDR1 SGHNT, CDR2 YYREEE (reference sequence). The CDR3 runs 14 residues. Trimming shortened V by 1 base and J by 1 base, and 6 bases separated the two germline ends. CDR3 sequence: CASSLPASYNEQFF. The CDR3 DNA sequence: TGTGCCAGCAGCTTGCCAGCGTCCTACAATGAGCAGTTCTTC. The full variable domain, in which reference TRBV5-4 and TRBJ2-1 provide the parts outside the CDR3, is ETGVTQSPTHLIKTRGQQVTLRCSSQSGHNTVSWYQQALGQGPQFIFQYYREEENGRGNFPPRFSGLQFPNYSSELNVNALELDDSALYLCASSLPASYNEQFFGPGTRLTVL.

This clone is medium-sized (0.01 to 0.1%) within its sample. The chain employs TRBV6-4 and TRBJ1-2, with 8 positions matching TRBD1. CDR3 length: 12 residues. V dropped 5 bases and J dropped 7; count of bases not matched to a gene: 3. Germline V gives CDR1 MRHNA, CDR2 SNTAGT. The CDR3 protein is CASSRTGCGYTF. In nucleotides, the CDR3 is TGTGCCAGCAGTCGGACAGGGTGTGGCTACACCTTC.

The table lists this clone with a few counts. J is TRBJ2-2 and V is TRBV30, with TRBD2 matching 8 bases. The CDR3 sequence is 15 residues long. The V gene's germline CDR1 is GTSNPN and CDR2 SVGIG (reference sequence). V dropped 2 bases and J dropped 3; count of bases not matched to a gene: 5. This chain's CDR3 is CAWSSPTSDTGELFF. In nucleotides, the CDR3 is TGTGCCTGGAGTTCCCCGACTAGCGACACCGGGGAGCTGTTTTTT.

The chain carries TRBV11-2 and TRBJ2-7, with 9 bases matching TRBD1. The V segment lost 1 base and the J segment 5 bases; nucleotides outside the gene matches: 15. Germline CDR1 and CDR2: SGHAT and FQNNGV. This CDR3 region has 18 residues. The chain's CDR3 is CASSLAAPGTGLVHEQYF. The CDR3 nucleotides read TGTGCCAGCAGCTTAGCAGCCCCCGGGACAGGGTTAGTGCACGAGCAGTACTTC.

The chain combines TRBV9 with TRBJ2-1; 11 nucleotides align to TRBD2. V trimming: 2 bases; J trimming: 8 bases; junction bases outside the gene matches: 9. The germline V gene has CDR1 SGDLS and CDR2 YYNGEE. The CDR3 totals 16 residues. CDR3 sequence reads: CASSVTSGSSGHEQFF. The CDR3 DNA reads TGTGCCAGCAGCGTTACTAGCGGGAGTTCGGGGCATGAGCAGTTCTTC.

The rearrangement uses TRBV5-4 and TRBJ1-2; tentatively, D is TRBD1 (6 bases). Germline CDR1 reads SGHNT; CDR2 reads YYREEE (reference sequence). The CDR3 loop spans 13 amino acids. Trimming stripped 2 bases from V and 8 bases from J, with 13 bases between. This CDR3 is CASSFVGAKGYTF. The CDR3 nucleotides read TGTGCCAGCAGCTTTGTGGGGGCGAAAGGCTACACCTTC.

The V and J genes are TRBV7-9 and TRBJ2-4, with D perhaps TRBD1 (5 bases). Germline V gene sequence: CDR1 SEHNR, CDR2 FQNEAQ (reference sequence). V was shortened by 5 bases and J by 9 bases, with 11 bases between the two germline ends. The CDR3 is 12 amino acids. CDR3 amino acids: CASSPDSLIQYF. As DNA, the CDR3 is TGTGCCAGCAGCCCCGACAGTCTCATTCAGTACTTC.

In DNA form, the CDR3 reads TGCGCCAGCAGTCTTAGGGGTAACCCGGCGGATACGCAGTATTTT. Translated, it gives CASSLRGNPADTQYF. The V call is TRBV5-1, the J call TRBJ2-3, with a weak D call TRBD1 (5 bases). Looked up from germline, CDR1 is SGHRS and CDR2 is YFSETQ. This CDR3 contains 15 residues. Trimming stripped 5 bases from V and 6 bases from J, with 19 bases between.

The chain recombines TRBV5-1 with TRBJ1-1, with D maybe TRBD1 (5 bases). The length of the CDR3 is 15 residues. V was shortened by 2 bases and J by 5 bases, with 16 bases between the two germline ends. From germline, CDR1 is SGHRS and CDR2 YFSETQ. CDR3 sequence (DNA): TGCGCCAGCAGCTTCGATCGAAACAGGAAGACTGAAGCTTTCTTT. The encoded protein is CASSFDRNRKTEAFF. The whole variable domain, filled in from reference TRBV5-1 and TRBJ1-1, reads KAGVTQTPRYLIKTRGQQVTLSCSPISGHRSVSWYQQTPGQGLQFLFEYFSETQRNKGNFPGRFSGRQFSNSRSEMNVSTLELGDSALYLCASSFDRNRKTEAFFGQGTRLTVV.

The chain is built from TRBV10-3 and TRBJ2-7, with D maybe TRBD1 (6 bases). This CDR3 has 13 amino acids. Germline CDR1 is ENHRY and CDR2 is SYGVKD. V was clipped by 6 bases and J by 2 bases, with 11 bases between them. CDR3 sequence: CAISEQGAYEQYV. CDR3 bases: TGTGCCATCAGCGAACAGGGTGCCTACGAGCAGTACGTC.

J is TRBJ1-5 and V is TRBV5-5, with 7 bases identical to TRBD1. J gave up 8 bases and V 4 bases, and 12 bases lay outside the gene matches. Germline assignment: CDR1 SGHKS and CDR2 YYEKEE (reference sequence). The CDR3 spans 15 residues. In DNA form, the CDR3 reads TGTGCCAGCAGCCCGAGGTTAGGGGGCGGGAAGCCCCAGCATTTT. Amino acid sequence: CASSPRLGGGKPQHF.

The CDR3 protein is CASITGLGYNEQFF. For the CDR3, the DNA is TGTGCCAGCATTACAGGGCTCGGTTACAATGAGCAGTTCTTC. The V gene is TRBV2, the J gene TRBJ2-1; D perhaps matches TRBD1 (6 bases). V shed 7 bases and J shed 4 bases, with 14 bases lying between them. This CDR3 contains 14 residues. The germline V gene has CDR1 SNHLY and CDR2 FYNNEI.

The CDR3 here is CASREKQGIYYGYTF. The CDR3 nucleotides read TGTGCCAGTAGGGAAAAACAGGGAATATACTATGGCTACACCTTC. The chain carries TRBV19 and TRBJ1-2; tentatively, D is TRBD1 (6 bases). V lost 6 bases and J 3 bases, leaving 17 bases between the germline ends. The CDR3 covers 15 residues. CDR1 LNHDA and CDR2 SQIVND come from the germline V gene (reference sequence).

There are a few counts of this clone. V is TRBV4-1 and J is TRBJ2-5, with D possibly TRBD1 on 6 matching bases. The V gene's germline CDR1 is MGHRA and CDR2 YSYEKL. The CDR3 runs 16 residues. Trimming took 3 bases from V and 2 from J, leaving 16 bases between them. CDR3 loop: CASSHVSGAGQETQYF. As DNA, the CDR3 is TGCGCCAGCAGCCATGTTTCAGGGGCAGGTCAAGAGACCCAGTACTTC.

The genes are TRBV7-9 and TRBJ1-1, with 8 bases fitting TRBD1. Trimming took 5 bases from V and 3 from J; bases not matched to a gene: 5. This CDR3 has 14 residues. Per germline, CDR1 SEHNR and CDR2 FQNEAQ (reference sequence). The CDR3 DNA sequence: TGTGCCAGCAGCCCCCTGGACAGGGACACTGAAGCTTTCTTT. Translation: CASSPLDRDTEAFF.

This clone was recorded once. The CDR3 is CASSGRGGTEAFF. In DNA form, the CDR3 reads TGTGCCAGCAGCGGCAGGGGCGGGACTGAAGCTTTCTTT. The rearrangement uses TRBV6-5 and TRBJ1-1, with D possibly being TRBD1 (6 bases). Trimming stripped 6 bases from V and 5 bases from J, with 13 bases between. The CDR3 is 13 residues long. Germline lookup yields CDR1 MNHEY and CDR2 SVGAGI.

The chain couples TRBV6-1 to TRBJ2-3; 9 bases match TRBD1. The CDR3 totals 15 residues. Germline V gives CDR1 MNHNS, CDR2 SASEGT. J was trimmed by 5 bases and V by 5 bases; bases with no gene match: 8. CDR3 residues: CASSKTTGGGDTQYF. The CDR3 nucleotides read TGTGCCAGCAGTAAAACGACAGGGGGGGGAGATACGCAGTATTTT.

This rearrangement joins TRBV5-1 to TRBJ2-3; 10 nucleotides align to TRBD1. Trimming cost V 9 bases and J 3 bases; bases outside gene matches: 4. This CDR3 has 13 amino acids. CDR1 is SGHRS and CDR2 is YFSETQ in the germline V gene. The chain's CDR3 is CATTGQGTDTQYF. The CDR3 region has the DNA TGCGCCACCACGGGACAGGGGACAGATACGCAGTATTTT.

In DNA form, the CDR3 reads TGTGCCAGCTCACCAGGACAGGGAGAACAGTTCTTC. Protein: CASSPGQGEQFF. The V call is TRBV18, the J call TRBJ2-1; 8 bases line up with TRBD1. This CDR3 is built from 12 residues. V lost 2 bases to trimming and J lost 13 bases; unmatched junction nucleotides: 4. Per germline, CDR1 KGHSH and CDR2 LQKENI.

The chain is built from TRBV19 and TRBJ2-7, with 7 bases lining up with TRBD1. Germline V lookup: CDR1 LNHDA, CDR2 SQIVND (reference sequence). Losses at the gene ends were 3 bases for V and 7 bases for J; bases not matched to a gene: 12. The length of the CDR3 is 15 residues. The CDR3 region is CASSIAPGQPPEQYF. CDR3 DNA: TGTGCCAGTAGTATCGCCCCGGGACAGCCTCCAGAGCAGTACTTC.

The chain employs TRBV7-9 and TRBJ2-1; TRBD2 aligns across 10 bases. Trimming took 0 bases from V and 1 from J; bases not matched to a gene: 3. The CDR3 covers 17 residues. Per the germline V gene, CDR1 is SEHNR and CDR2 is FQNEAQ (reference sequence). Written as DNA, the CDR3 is TGTGCCAGCAGCTTAGCTCGGACTAGCGGATCCTACAATGAGCAGTTCTTC. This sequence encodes CASSLARTSGSYNEQFF.

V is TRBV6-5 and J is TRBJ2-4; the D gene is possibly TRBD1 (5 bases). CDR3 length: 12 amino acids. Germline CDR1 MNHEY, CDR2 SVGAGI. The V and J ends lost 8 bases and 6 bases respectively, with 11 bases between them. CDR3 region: CASQGSGNIQYF. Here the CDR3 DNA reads TGTGCCAGCCAGGGTTCTGGAAACATTCAGTACTTC.

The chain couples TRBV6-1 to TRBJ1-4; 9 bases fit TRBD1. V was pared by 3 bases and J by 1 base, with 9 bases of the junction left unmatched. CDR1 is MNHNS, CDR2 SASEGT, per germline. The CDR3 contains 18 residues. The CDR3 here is CASSDIRTGVGTNEKLFF. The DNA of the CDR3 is TGTGCCAGCAGTGACATCCGGACAGGGGTCGGAACTAATGAAAAACTGTTTTTT.

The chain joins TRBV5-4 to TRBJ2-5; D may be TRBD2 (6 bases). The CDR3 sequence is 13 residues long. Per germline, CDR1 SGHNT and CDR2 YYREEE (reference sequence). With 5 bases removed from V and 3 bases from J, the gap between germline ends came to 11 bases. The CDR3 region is CASRYGSEETQYF. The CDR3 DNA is TGTGCCAGCAGGTACGGGAGTGAAGAGACCCAGTACTTC.

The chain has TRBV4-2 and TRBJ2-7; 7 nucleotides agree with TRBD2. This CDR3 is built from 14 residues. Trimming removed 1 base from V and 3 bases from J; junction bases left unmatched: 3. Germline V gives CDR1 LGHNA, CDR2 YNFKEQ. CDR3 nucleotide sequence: TGTGCCAGCAGCCAAGGACTAGCTGTCTACGAGCAGTACTTC. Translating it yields CASSQGLAVYEQYF.

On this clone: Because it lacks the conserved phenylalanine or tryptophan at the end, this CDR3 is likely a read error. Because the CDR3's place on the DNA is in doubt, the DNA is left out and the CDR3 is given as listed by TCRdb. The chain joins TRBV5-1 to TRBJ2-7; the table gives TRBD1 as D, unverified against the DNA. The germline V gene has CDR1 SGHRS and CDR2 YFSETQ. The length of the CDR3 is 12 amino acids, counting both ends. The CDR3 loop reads CASSSGQEPNVG.

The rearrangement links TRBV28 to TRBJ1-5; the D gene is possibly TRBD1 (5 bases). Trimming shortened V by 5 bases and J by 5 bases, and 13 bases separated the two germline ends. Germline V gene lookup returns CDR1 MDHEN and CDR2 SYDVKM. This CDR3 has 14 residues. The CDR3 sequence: CASSPQGDYQPQHF. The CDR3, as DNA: TGTGCCAGCAGTCCCCAGGGTGATTATCAGCCCCAGCATTTT.